A single sample is the source of the 18 T cell receptor beta chains below, sequenced in a study of CD8 T cells in ankylosing spondylitis. Their specific antigens are unknown. Study outcomes and limitations: Blood from ankylosing spondylitis patients appeared to carry a characteristic roughly 8-variant TCR beta motif.

Using its own MiXCR run on the 5' RACE reads, TCRdb lists one record per CDR3 protein. This sample yields under 950,000 distinct CDR3 sequences, of which 19% are seen a single time; about 20% belongs to the top ten. Input material: blood, either unsorted or a sorted T cell fraction (not recorded which). Every receptor here comes from a male donor with ankylosing spondylitis.

This clonotype was counted only a few times. The chain recombines TRBV12-3 or TRBV12-4 with TRBJ2-2; weak D call: TRBD2 (5 bases). V was shortened by 7 bases and J by 7 bases, with 10 bases between the two germline ends. The CDR3 length is 12 residues. CDR3 residues: CASTDGVGELFF. The DNA of the CDR3 is TGTGCCAGCACGGACGGGGTCGGGGAGCTGTTTTTT.

A few counts support this clonotype. The chain carries TRBV7-2 and TRBJ2-3; 13 bases align to TRBD2. After removal of 0 bases from V and 0 bases from J, the junction contained 3 bases not matched to a gene. Germline V lookup: CDR1 SGHTA, CDR2 FQGNSA. The CDR3 contains 18 residues. CDR3 sequence: CASSLAGLAGSSTDTQYF. The CDR3, as DNA: TGTGCCAGCAGCTTAGCGGGACTAGCGGGGTCCAGCACAGATACGCAGTATTTT.

The chain couples TRBV4-3 to TRBJ2-1; TRBD2 aligns across 12 bases. With V trimmed by 4 bases and J by 10 bases, 14 bases remained unmatched. CDR3 size: 17 residues. In germline, CDR1 is LGHNA, CDR2 YSLEER. CDR3 coding DNA: TGCGCCAGCAGCCGGGCTAGCGGGAGGGACGACCAGATCGAGCAGTTCTTC. Its protein is CASSRASGRDDQIEQFF.

This clonotype turned up a few times. The rearrangement links TRBV27 to TRBJ1-2, with a possible D match to TRBD1 (5 bases). Trimming cost V 5 bases and J 7 bases, with 11 bases left between them. This CDR3 has 12 residues. Per the germline V gene, CDR1 is MNHEY and CDR2 is SMNVEV (reference sequence). CDR3 DNA sequence: TGTGCCAGCAGTACCCAGGGAGGTGGCTACACCTTC. Translated: CASSTQGGGYTF.

The chain carries TRBV6-2 or TRBV6-3 and TRBJ2-1; unclear D gene. The CDR3 contains 12 residues. Per germline, CDR1 MNHEY and CDR2 SVGEGT. V lost 5 bases and J lost 14, with 16 bases in between. This chain's CDR3 is CASSHGNPTKFF. For the CDR3, the DNA is TGTGCCAGCAGTCATGGGAACCCCACCAAGTTCTTC.

The sample holds a few counts of this clonotype. The CDR3 DNA sequence: TGTGCCAGCTCACCAGGACAGACCTACAATGAGCAGTTCTTC. Its protein product is CASSPGQTYNEQFF. V is TRBV18 and J is TRBJ2-1, with D possibly being TRBD1 (6 bases). CDR1 KGHSH and CDR2 LQKENI come from the germline V gene. The CDR3 totals 14 residues. The germline V and J ends were trimmed by 2 bases and 2 bases, with 7 bases remaining between them.

This clonotype was observed a handful of times. For the CDR3, the DNA is TGTGCCAGCAGGCCGGGACTAGCGGGGCGGGAAGGATTAGGGGAGCAGTTCTTC. It translates to CASRPGLAGREGLGEQFF. The chain recombines TRBV3-1 with TRBJ2-1, with TRBD2 matching 13 bases. V was pared by 6 bases and J by 10 bases, with 18 bases of the junction left unmatched. This CDR3 comprises 18 residues. The germline CDR1 and CDR2 sequences are LGHDT and YNNKEL (reference sequence).

This sequence joins TRBV12-3 or TRBV12-4 and TRBJ2-6, with a tentative D call TRBD1 (5 bases). The CDR3 is made up of 14 amino acids. V lost 9 bases, J lost 3 bases, and 12 bases lay in between. The CDR3 protein is CASTPGIGANVLTF. In DNA, the CDR3 is TGTGCCAGTACCCCAGGGATTGGGGCCAACGTCCTGACTTTC.

This chain joins TRBV5-6 and TRBJ1-1; D gene ambiguous. Deletions cut 2 bases from V and 7 bases from J, with 6 bases between. The CDR3 is 11 residues long. From germline, CDR1 is SGHDT and CDR2 YYEEEE. CDR3 loop: CASSFQFEAFF. In DNA, the CDR3 is TGTGCCAGCAGCTTTCAATTTGAAGCTTTCTTT.

This clonotype was seen a handful of times. The V and J genes are TRBV5-1 and TRBJ2-3; D may be TRBD2 (6 bases). Trimming removed 5 bases from V and 0 bases from J, with 10 bases in between. CDR1 and CDR2 (germline): SGHRS, YFSETQ. The CDR3 has 14 residues. Here the CDR3 reads CASRRLGSTDTQYF. DNA for the CDR3: TGCGCCAGCAGGAGACTAGGGAGCACAGATACGCAGTATTTT.

This clonotype was counted a few times. The rearrangement links TRBV15 to TRBJ1-5; tentatively, D is TRBD1 (5 bases). Deletions cut 0 bases from V and 4 bases from J, with 7 bases between. The CDR3 contains 14 residues. The V gene's germline CDR1 is LNHNV and CDR2 YYDKDF (reference sequence). CDR3: CATSRDRGNQPQHF. CDR3 sequence (DNA): TGTGCCACCAGCAGAGATCGGGGGAATCAGCCCCAGCATTTT.

This clonotype was observed a handful of times. V and J are TRBV6-2 or TRBV6-3 and TRBJ2-2, with D possibly matching TRBD2 (6 bases). Per germline, CDR1 MNHEY and CDR2 SVGEGT. This CDR3 comprises 13 residues. Trimming removed 5 bases from V and 5 bases from J, with 9 bases in between. The CDR3 reads CASSVGLTGELFF. Here the CDR3 DNA reads TGTGCCAGCAGTGTGGGACTTACCGGGGAGCTGTTTTTT.

This clonotype was observed a handful of times. The chain employs TRBV5-1 and TRBJ1-3; TRBD1 matches 7 bases. There are 18 residues in the CDR3. V gave up 2 bases and J gave up 0 bases; unmatched junction bases: 11. CDR1 is SGHRS and CDR2 is YFSETQ in the germline V gene. The DNA of the CDR3 is TGCGCCAGCAGCTTAGACCCGTCAGGGGGAGGCTCTGGAAACACCATATATTTT. Translated: CASSLDPSGGGSGNTIYF.

This clonotype has just a few counts. This chain connects TRBV12-3 or TRBV12-4 to TRBJ2-1; maybe TRBD1 (5 bases). The V end lost 1 base, the J end lost 5 bases, and 12 bases lay between the germline ends. The CDR3 is 15 residues long. In DNA, the CDR3 is TGTGCCAGCAGTTTAGGGCAGGGTACCCACAATGAGCAGTTCTTC. Its translation: CASSLGQGTHNEQFF.

In its sample, this clonotype was seen many times. The chain recombines TRBV12-3 or TRBV12-4 with TRBJ1-5, with 10 bases lining up with TRBD1. This CDR3 spans 17 amino acids. V dropped 6 bases and J dropped 0; count of bases not matched to a gene: 8. CDR3 residues: CASSPGTGAISNQPQHF. DNA for the CDR3: TGTGCCAGCAGCCCCGGGACAGGGGCTATTAGCAATCAGCCCCAGCATTTT.

The chain joins TRBV20-1 to TRBJ2-5, with TRBD1 matching 8 bases. Germline CDR1 reads DFQATT; CDR2 reads SNEGSKA (reference sequence). The CDR3 loop spans 14 amino acids. J was trimmed by 0 bases and V by 4 bases; bases with no gene match: 4. CDR3 protein: CSAKQGGNQETQYF. DNA of the CDR3: TGCAGTGCTAAACAGGGGGGCAACCAAGAGACCCAGTACTTC.

This clonotype was seen a handful of times. J is TRBJ1-2 and V is TRBV20-1, with no clear D. The CDR3 loop spans 14 amino acids. From germline, CDR1 is DFQATT and CDR2 SNEGSKA (reference sequence). V lost 1 base and J 4 bases, leaving 13 bases between the germline ends. Written as DNA, the CDR3 is TGCAGTGCTAGAGGAGGCCGAGCAGTCTATGGCTACACCTTC. Its translation is CSARGGRAVYGYTF.

The V and J genes are TRBV12-3 or TRBV12-4 and TRBJ2-3; D ambiguous. This CDR3 is built from 15 residues. The V end was cut by 6 bases, the J end by 0 bases, with 13 bases between. The CDR3 loop reads CASSRINPSTDTQYF. Here the CDR3 DNA reads TGTGCCAGCAGCAGAATAAATCCTAGCACAGATACGCAGTATTTT.